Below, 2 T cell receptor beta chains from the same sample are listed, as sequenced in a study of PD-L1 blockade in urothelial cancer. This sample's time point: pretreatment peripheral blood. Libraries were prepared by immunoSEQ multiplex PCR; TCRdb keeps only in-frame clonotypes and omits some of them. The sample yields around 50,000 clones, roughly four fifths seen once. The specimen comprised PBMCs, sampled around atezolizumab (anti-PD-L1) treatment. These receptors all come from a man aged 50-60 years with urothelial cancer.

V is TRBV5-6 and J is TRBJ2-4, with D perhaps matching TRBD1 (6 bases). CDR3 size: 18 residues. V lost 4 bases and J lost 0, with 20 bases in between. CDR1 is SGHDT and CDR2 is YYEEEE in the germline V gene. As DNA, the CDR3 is TGTGCCAGCAGCGCCCAATCCAGGGGCAGGGGAGCCAAAAACATTCAGTACTTC. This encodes CASSAQSRGRGAKNIQYF.

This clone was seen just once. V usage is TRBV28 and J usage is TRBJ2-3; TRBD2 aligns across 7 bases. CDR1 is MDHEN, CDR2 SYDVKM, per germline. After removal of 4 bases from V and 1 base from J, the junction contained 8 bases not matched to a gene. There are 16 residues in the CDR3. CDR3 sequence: CASSSQTSSGTDTQYF. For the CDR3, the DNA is TGTGCCAGCAGTTCCCAGACTAGCTCAGGCACAGATACGCAGTATTTT.